This T cell receptor beta chain was identified in a study of OX40 agonist ivuxolimab in advanced cancers. For the wider study: Ivuxolimab was an agonistic, fully human IgG2 monoclonal antibody directed against OX40 (CD134), a costimulatory receptor. Intravenous ivuxolimab was administered to patients every 2 weeks at six dose levels: 0.01, 0.1, 0.3, 1.5, 3 and 10 mg/kg. Of the roughly 51 patients in dose escalation, some 20 had hepatocellular carcinoma, approximately 15 had melanoma, 9 had renal cell carcinoma and 9 had head and neck cancer. The dose-escalation cohort was around 83% male with a mean age of about 60 years, ranging from about 20 to 80. Prior anti-PD-1, anti-PD-L1 or anti-CTLA-4 therapy was permitted, and approximately 40% of dose-escalation patients had received checkpoint inhibitors. Partial responses were achieved by three dose-escalation patients, of whom one had hepatocellular carcinoma and two had cutaneous melanoma. Peripheral TCRbeta sequencing was intended to test whether TCR sequence diversity was altered and clonal T-cell expansion was caused by ivuxolimab. The paper describes the monotherapy dose-escalation part (N ≈ 51 patients) of the phase I trial of ivuxolimab. The study at large found these results: Low levels of normalized T-cell clonal expansion were also seen in some nonresponding patients. In the 0.1-3.0 mg/kg groups, partial responders were among the patients with the lowest normalized peripheral clonal expansion, particularly in CD8+ T cells. After ivuxolimab, CD8+ T cells had more expanded clones than CD4+ T cells on average. Antigen specificity was not determined for the clonally expanded peripheral T cells. At doses from 0.1 to 3.0 mg/kg, clonal expansion was seen in both CD4+ and CD8+ blood T cells between baseline and week 6.

The trial excluded patients who had a history of autoimmune disease or who were on systemic immunosuppression. Peripheral blood for TCR sequencing was drawn from every dose cohort at baseline, at cycle 4 day 1 and at cycle 7 day 1. Samples were obtained from an open-label, multicenter, first-in-human phase I dose-escalation trial of ivuxolimab. The trial enrolled adults with locally advanced or metastatic head and neck squamous cell, hepatocellular, melanoma or renal cell carcinoma. Before TCR sequencing, CD4+ and CD8+ T cells were separately sorted from peripheral blood. To sequence the TCRbeta CDR3 region, genomic DNA was isolated from the sorted cells. TCRbeta CDR3 regions were sequenced using the immunoSEQ Assay. Held by TCRdb, this immuneACCESS table contains in-frame sequences only and omits some clones. Under half of the omission traces to an unresolved V gene where checked; the cause of the rest is unknown. Counted in this sample were 25,000 to 35,000 clones; more than 70% of them appeared once. Roughly 25% of the sample belongs to the ten largest clones.

From a lookup of the germline V gene (reference sequence), CDR1 and CDR2 are GTSNPN and SVGIG. The CDR3 runs 16 amino acids, cysteine and phenylalanine included. The only DNA kept is the CDR3, 48 bases in frame from the first base. V was cut back by 2 bases and J by 4 bases, leaving a gap of 21 bases between them. This clone is a singleton in its sample. The clone's antigen remains unknown. Base qualities are not provided; no much larger clone lies one nucleotide away. The rearranged chain carries TRBV30 and TRBJ2-7, and the D gene may be TRBD1, 5 bases matching. The clonotype originates from an adult with an advanced solid tumor such as melanoma, head and neck, liver or kidney cancer. This specimen consisted of CD4+ or CD8+ T cells sorted from blood, obtained in a trial of the OX40 agonist ivuxolimab. The nucleotides read TGTGCCTGGAGTCCCCCCTCTGCAGGGAAGGCGTACGAGCAGTACTTC. The resulting protein is CAWSPPSAGKAYEQYF.